The clone carrying this T cell receptor (beta chain) came up many times. This record comes from a study of T cell repertoires in cytomegalovirus infection. Study-level information: From public TCR beta signatures came an indication of both CMV infection and matching HLA type.

From the reads, TCRdb called clonotypes with MiXCR, one entry per CDR3 protein. Here the sample spans 150,000 to 200,000 distinct CDR3 sequences, roughly an eighth being singletons. CDR3 length: 11 residues. Trimming cost V 10 bases and J 7 bases, with 10 bases left between them. Germline assignment: CDR1 MDHEN and CDR2 SYDVKM. Sequencing was performed on PBMCs. V is TRBV28 and J is TRBJ1-4; D is undetermined. The TCR comes from a human donor in good health (CMV status not recorded). Some clones in this sample may be carry-over from other donors' samples. DNA for the CDR3: TGTGCCACTCTAACGGGTGAAAAACTGTTTTTT. Protein sequence: CATLTGEKLFF.